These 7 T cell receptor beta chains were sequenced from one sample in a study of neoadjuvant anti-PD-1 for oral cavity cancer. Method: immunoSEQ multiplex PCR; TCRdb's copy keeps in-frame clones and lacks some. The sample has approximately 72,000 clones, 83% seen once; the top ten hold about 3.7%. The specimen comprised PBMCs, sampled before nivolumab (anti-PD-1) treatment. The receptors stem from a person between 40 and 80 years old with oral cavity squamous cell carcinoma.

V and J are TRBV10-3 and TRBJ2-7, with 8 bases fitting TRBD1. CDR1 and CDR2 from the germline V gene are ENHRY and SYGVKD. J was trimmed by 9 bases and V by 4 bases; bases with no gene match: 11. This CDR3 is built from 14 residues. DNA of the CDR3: TGTGCCATCAGTGGGCCAACCCAGGGGGCTGTGCAGTACTTC. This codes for CAISGPTQGAVQYF.

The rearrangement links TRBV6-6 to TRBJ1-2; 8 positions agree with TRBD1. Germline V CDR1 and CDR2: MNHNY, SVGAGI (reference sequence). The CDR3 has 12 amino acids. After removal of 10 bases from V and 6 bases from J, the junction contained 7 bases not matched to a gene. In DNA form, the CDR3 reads TGTGCCACCAAAGACAGGGGCCATGGCTACACCTTC. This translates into CATKDRGHGYTF.

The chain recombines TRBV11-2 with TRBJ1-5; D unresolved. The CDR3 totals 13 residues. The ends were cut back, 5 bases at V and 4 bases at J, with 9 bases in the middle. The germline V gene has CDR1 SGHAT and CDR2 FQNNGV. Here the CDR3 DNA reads TGTGCCAGCAGCCCAGACGAAAATCAGCCCCAGCATTTT. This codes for CASSPDENQPQHF.

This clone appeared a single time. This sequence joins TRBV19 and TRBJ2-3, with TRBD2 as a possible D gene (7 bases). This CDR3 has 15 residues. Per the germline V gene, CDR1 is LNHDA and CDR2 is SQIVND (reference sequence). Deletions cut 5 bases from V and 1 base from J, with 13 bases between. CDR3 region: CASSRGRGRTDTQYF. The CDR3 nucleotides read TGTGCCAGTAGTCGGGGGCGGGGGCGCACAGATACGCAGTATTTT.

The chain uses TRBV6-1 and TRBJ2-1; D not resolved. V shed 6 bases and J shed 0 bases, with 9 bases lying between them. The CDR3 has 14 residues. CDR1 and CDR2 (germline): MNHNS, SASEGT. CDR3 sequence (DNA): TGTGCCAGCAGGACCTCGGGCTCCTACAATGAGCAGTTCTTC. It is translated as CASRTSGSYNEQFF.

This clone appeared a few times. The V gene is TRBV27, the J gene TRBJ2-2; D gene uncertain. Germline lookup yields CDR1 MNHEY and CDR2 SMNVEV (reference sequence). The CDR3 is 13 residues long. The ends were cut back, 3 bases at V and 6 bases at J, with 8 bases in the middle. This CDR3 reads CASSFQLSGELFF. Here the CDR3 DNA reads TGTGCCAGCAGTTTTCAACTCTCCGGGGAGCTGTTTTTT.

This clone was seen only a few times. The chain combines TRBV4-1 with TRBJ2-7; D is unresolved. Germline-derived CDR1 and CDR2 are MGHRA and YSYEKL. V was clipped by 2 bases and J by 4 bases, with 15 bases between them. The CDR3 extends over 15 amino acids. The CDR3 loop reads CASSQSEILKYEQYF. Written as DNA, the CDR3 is TGCGCCAGCAGCCAATCGGAAATACTAAAATACGAGCAGTACTTC.